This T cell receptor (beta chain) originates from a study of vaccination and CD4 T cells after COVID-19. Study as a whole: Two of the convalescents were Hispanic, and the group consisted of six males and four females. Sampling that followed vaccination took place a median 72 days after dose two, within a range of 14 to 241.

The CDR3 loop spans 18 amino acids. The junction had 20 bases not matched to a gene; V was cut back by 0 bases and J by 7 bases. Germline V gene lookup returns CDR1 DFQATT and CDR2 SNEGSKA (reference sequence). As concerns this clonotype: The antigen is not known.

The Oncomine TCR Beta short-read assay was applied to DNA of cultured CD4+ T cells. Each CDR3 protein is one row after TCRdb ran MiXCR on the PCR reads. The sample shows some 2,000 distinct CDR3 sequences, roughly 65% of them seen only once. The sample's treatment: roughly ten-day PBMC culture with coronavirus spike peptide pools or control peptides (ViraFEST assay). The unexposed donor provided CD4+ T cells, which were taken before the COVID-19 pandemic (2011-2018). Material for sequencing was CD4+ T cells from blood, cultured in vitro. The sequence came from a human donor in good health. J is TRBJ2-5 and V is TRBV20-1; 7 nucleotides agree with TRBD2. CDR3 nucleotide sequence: TGCAGTGCTAGAGATGCCCGTGGAGCAGGGTTGGGGAGGGGGACCCAGTACTTC. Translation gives CSARDARGAGLGRGTQYF.